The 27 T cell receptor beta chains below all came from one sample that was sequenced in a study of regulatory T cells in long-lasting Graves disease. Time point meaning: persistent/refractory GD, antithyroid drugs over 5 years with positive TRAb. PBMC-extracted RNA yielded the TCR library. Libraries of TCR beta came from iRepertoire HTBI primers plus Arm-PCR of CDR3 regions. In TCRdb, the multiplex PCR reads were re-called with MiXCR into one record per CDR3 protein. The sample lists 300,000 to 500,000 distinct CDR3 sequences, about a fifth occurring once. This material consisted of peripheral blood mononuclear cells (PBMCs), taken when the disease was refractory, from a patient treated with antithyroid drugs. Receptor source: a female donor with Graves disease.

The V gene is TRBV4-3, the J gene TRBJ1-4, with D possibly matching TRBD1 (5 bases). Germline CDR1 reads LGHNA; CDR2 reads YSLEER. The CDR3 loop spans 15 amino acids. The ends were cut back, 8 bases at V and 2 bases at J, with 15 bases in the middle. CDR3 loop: CASGGSTWTNEKLFF. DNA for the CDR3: TGCGCCAGCGGGGGGTCGACTTGGACTAATGAAAAACTGTTTTTT.

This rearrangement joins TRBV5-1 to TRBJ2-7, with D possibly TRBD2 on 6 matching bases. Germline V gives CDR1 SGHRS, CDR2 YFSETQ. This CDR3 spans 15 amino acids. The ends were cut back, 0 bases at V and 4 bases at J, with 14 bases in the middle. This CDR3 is CASSLDPGAGYEQYF. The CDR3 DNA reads TGCGCCAGCAGCTTGGATCCAGGCGCGGGATACGAGCAGTACTTC. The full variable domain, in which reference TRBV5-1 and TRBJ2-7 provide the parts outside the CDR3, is KAGVTQTPRYLIKTRGQQVTLSCSPISGHRSVSWYQQTPGQGLQFLFEYFSETQRNKGNFPGRFSGRQFSNSRSEMNVSTLELGDSALYLCASSLDPGAGYEQYFGPGTRLTVT.

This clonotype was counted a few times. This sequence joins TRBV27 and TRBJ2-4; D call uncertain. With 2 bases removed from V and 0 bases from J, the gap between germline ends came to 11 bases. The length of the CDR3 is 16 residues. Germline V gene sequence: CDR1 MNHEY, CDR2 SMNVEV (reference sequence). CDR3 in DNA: TGTGCCAGCAGTTTACCGCACCCCCTAGCCAAAAACATTCAGTACTTC. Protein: CASSLPHPLAKNIQYF.

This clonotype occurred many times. The CDR3 DNA sequence: TGTGCCAGCAGCTTAGCTGGTTTAGCGGGAGGTTCCACAGATACGCAGTATTTT. This encodes CASSLAGLAGGSTDTQYF. The chain uses TRBV7-2 and TRBJ2-3; the match to TRBD2 covers 10 bases. This CDR3 has 18 residues. V shed 0 bases and J 2 bases; nucleotides not matched to a gene: 8. CDR1 and CDR2 from the germline V gene are SGHTA and FQGNSA.

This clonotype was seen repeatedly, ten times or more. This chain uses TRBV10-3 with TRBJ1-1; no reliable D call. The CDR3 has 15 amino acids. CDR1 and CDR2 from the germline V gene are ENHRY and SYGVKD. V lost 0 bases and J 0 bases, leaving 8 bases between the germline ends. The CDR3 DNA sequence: TGTGCCATCAGTGAGTCGAAACAATTGAACACTGAAGCTTTCTTT. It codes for CAISESKQLNTEAFF.

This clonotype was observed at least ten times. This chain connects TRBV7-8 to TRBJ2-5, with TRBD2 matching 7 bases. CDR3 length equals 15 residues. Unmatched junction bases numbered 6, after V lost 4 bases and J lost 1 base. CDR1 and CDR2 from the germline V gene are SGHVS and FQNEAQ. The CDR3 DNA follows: TGTGCCAGCAGCTCGGGAGGTCGGGGCCAAGAGACCCAGTACTTC. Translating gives CASSSGGRGQETQYF.

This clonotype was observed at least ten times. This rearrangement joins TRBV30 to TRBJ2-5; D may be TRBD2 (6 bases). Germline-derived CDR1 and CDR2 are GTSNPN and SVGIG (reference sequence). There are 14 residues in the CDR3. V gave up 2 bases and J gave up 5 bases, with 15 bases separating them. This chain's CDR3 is CAWSTLTSGETQYF. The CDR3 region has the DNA TGTGCCTGGAGTACCTTGACTAGTGGGGAGACCCAGTACTTC.

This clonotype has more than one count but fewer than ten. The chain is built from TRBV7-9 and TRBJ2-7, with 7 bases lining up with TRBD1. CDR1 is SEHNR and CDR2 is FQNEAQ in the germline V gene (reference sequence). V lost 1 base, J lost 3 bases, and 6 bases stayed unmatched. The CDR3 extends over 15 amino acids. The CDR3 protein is CASSLEGTALYEQYF. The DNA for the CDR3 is TGTGCCAGCAGCTTAGAAGGGACAGCACTCTACGAGCAGTACTTC. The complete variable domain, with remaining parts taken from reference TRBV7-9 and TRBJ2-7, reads DTGVSQNPRHKITKRGQNVTFRCDPISEHNRLYWYRQTLGQGPEFLTYFQNEAQLEKSRLLSDRFSAERPKGSFSTLEIQRTEQGDSAMYLCASSLEGTALYEQYFGPGTRLTVT.

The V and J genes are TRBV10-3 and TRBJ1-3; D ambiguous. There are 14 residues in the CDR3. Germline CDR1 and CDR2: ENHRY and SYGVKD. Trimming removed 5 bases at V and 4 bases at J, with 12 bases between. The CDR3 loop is CAISTGPAGNTIYF. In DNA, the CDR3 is TGTGCCATCAGTACCGGGCCCGCGGGAAACACCATATATTTT.

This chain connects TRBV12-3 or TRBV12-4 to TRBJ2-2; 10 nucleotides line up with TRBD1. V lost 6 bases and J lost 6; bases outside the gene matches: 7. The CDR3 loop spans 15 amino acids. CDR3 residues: CASRPGQGFPGELFF. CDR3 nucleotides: TGTGCCAGCAGACCGGGACAGGGGTTCCCCGGGGAGCTGTTTTTT.

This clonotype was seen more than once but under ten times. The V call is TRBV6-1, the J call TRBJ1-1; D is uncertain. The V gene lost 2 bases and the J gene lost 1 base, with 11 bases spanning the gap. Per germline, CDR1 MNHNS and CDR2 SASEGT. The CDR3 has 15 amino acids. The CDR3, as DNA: TGTGCCAGCAGTGAAATTCTGACCGCGAACACTGAAGCTTTCTTT. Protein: CASSEILTANTEAFF.

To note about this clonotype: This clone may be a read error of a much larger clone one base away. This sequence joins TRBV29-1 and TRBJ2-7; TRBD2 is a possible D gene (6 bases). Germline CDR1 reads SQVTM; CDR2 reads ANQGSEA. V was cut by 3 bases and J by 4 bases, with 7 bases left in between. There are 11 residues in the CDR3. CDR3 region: CSVDAGYEQYF. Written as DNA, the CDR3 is TGCAGCGTTGACGCGGGGTACGAGCAGTACTTC.

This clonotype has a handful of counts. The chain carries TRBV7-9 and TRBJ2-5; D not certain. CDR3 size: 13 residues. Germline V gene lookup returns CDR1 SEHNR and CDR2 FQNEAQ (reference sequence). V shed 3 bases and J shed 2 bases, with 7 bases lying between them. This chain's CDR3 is CASSFSWQETQYF. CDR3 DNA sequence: TGTGCCAGCAGCTTCTCTTGGCAAGAGACCCAGTACTTC.

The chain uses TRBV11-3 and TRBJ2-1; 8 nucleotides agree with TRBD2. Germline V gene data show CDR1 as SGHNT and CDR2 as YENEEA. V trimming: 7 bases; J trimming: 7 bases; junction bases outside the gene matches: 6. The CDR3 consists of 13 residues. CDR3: CASIVERGNEQFF. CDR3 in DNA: TGTGCCAGCATCGTCGAGCGGGGGAATGAGCAGTTCTTC. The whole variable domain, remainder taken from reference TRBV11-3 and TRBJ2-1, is EAGVVQSPRYKIIEKKQPVAFWCNPISGHNTLYWYLQNLGQGPELLIRYENEEAVDDSQLPKDRFSAERLKGVDSTLKIQPAELGDSAVYLCASIVERGNEQFFGPGTRLTVL.

The CDR3 spells CASSQDRTGANEQYF. In nucleotides, the CDR3 is TGCGCCAGCAGCCAAGATAGGACAGGAGCTAACGAGCAGTACTTC. The rearrangement links TRBV4-3 to TRBJ2-7; TRBD1 matches at 7 bases. V was clipped by 0 bases and J by 5 bases; unmatched bases: 7. The CDR3 is 15 amino acids. The V gene's germline CDR1 is LGHNA and CDR2 YSLEER.

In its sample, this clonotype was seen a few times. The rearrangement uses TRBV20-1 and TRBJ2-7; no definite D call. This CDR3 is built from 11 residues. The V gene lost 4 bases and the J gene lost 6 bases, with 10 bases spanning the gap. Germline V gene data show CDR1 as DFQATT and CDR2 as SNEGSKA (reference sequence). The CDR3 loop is CSAKRPIEQYF. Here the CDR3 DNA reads TGCAGTGCTAAAAGGCCGATCGAGCAGTACTTC.

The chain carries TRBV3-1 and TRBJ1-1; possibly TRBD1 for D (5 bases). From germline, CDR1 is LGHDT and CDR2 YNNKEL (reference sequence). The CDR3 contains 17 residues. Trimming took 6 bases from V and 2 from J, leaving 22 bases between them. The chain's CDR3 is CASSISFPGAVNTEAFF. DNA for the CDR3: TGTGCCAGCAGTATCTCTTTCCCCGGGGCGGTTAACACTGAAGCTTTCTTT.

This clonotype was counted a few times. The CDR3 bases are TGTGCCAGCAGTAATCTGGGCTCCTACGAGCAGTACTTC. It specifies CASSNLGSYEQYF. The chain links TRBV27 to TRBJ2-7; D unresolved. Trimming removed 5 bases at V and 0 bases at J, with 8 bases between. From germline, CDR1 is MNHEY and CDR2 SMNVEV (reference sequence). This CDR3 is 13 amino acids long.

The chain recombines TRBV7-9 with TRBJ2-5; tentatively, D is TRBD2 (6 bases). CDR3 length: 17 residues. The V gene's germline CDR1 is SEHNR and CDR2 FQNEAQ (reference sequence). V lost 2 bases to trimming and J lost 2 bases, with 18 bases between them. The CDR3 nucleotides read TGTGCCAGCAGCTTACTTCTTGGTTTGGGAGGACAAGAGACCCAGTACTTC. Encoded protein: CASSLLLGLGGQETQYF. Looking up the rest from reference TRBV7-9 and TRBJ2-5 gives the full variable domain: DTGVSQNPRHKITKRGQNVTFRCDPISEHNRLYWYRQTLGQGPEFLTYFQNEAQLEKSRLLSDRFSAERPKGSFSTLEIQRTEQGDSAMYLCASSLLLGLGGQETQYFGPGTRLLVL.

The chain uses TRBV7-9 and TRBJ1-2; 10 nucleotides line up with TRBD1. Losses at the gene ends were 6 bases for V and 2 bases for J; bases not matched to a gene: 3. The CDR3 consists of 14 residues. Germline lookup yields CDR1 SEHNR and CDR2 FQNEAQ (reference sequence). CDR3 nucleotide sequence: TGTGCCAGCAGGGGGACAGGGGAGAACTATGGCTACACCTTC. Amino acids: CASRGTGENYGYTF.

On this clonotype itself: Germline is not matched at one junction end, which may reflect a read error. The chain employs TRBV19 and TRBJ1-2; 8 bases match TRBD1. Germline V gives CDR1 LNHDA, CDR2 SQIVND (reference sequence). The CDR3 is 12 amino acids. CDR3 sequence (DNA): TGTGCCAGTAGCATAGGACAGGGCGGCTACACCTTC. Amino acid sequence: CASSIGQGGYTF. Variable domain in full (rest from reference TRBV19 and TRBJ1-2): DGGITQSPKYLFRKEGQNVTLSCEQNLNHDAMYWYRQDPGQGLRLIYYSQIVNDFQKGDIAEGYSVSREKKESFPLTVTSAQKNPTAFYLCASSIGQGGYTFGSGTRLTVV.

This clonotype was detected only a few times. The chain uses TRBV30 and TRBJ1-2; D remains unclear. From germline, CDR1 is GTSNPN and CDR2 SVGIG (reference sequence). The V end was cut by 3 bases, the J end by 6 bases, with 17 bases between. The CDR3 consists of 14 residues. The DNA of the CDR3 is TGTGCCTGGAGCCGCAGTAGTTGGGAGGATGGCTACACCTTC. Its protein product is CAWSRSSWEDGYTF.

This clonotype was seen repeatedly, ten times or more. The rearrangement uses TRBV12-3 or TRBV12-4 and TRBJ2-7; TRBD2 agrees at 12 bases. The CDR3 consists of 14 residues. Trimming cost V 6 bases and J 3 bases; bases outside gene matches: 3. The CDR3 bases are TGTGCCAGCAGCAAGACTAGCGGGAGCTACGAGCAGTACTTC. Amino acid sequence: CASSKTSGSYEQYF.

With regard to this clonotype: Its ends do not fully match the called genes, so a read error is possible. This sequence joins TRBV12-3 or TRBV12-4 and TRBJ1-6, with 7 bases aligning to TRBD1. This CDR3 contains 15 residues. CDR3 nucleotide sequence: TGTGCCAGCAGTTATCGTGGACAGGATAATTCACCCCTCTACTTT. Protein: CASSYRGQDNSPLYF.

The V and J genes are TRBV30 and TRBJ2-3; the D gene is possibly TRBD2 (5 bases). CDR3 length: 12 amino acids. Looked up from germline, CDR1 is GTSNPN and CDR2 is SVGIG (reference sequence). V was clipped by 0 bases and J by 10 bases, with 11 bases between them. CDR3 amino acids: CAWSVDYRAQYF. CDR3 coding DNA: TGTGCCTGGAGTGTAGACTATAGGGCGCAGTATTTT.

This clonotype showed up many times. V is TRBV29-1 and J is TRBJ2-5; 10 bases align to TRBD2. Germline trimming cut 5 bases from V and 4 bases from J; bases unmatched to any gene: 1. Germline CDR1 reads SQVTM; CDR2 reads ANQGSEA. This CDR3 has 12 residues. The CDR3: CSVRLAGETQYF. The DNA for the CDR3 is TGCAGCGTTAGACTAGCGGGAGAGACCCAGTACTTC.

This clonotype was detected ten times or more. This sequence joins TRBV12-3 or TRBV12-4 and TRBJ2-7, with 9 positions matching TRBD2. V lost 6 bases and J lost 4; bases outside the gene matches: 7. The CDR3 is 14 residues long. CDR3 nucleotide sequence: TGTGCCAGCAGCTTTGGCGGGAGGGCTTACGAGCAGTACTTC. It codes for CASSFGGRAYEQYF.